These 31 T cell receptor beta chains came from one sample sequenced in a study of glioma-infiltrating T cells. TCR alpha and beta CDR3 regions were amplified from RNA using iRepertoire nested multiplex PCR. Each CDR3 protein is one row after TCRdb ran MiXCR on the multiplex PCR reads. The table has around 140,000 distinct CDR3 sequences, more than 35% seen once. Material for sequencing was glioma tissue, nonneoplastic brain tissue, or PBMCs (not recorded which). The receptors here all came from a human donor with low-grade glioma or glioblastoma, undergoing nonglioma brain surgery, or in good health (not recorded which).

Only a few counts were recorded for this clonotype. The V gene is TRBV6-5, the J gene TRBJ1-2; D gene ambiguous. Germline loops: CDR1 MNHEY, CDR2 SVGAGI. Between the trimmed V and J ends, which lost 0 bases and 2 bases, there was a span of 10 bases. The CDR3 is 15 residues long. CDR3 loop: CASSYSKVGNYGYTF. CDR3 nucleotides: TGTGCCAGCAGTTACTCGAAAGTTGGAAACTATGGCTACACCTTC.

The CDR3 sequence is CASSFRGDRTGELFF. The CDR3 nucleotides are TGTGCCAGCAGCTTTCGGGGGGACCGCACCGGGGAGCTGTTTTTT. J is TRBJ2-2 and V is TRBV7-9; 7 positions agree with TRBD2. The J segment lost 4 bases and the V segment lost 3 bases, leaving 5 bases of the junction unmatched. Germline lookup yields CDR1 SEHNR and CDR2 FQNEAQ (reference sequence). The CDR3 sequence is 15 residues long.

The genes are TRBV20-1 and TRBJ2-7, with 9 bases identical to TRBD2. The ends lost 3 bases at V and 2 bases at J; junction bases unmatched: 8. The CDR3 consists of 15 residues. Germline V gene sequence: CDR1 DFQATT, CDR2 SNEGSKA (reference sequence). CDR3 protein: CSASVGTSRTYEQYF. Written as DNA, the CDR3 is TGCAGTGCTAGCGTGGGGACTAGCAGGACCTACGAGCAGTACTTC.

Many counts were recorded for this clonotype. The V gene is TRBV6-2 or TRBV6-3, the J gene TRBJ1-1; D gene uncertain. The CDR3 extends over 13 amino acids. Germline assignment: CDR1 MNHEY and CDR2 SVGEGT. The V end lost 1 base, the J end lost 1 base, and 4 bases lay between the germline ends. As DNA, the CDR3 is TGTGCCAGCAGTTACTGGGCGAACACTGAAGCTTTCTTT. Amino acid sequence: CASSYWANTEAFF.

This clonotype appeared a few times. This chain connects TRBV5-6 to TRBJ2-3; 7 nucleotides match TRBD2. This CDR3 has 15 amino acids. Per the germline V gene, CDR1 is SGHDT and CDR2 is YYEEEE. V was pared by 2 bases and J by 5 bases, with 8 bases of the junction left unmatched. CDR3 in DNA: TGTGCCAGCAGCTTTGGGAGGGGCCGCAGAGATACGCAGTATTTT. It yields the protein CASSFGRGRRDTQYF.

To note about this clonotype: This likely comes from a read error, as the CDR3 has no conserved phenylalanine or tryptophan at its end. This sequence joins TRBV4-1 and TRBJ1-5; D is unresolved. Germline CDR1 reads MGHRA; CDR2 reads YSYEKL. Trimming removed 0 bases from V and 0 bases from J, with 9 bases in between. The CDR3 contains 16 residues. The CDR3 nucleotides are TGCGCCAGCAGCCAAGATCACACAGTTAGCAATCAGCCCCAGCATTAT. It translates to CASSQDHTVSNQPQHY.

The chain is built from TRBV20-1 and TRBJ2-7; D may match TRBD1 or TRBD2 (5 bases each). Germline CDR1 DFQATT, CDR2 SNEGSKA (reference sequence). The CDR3 contains 11 residues. CDR3: CSAGTEYEQYF. Written as DNA, the CDR3 is TGCAGCGCTGGGACCGAGTACGAGCAGTACTTC.

The chain employs TRBV15 and TRBJ2-1; D is unresolved. CDR1 and CDR2 (germline): LNHNV, YYDKDF (reference sequence). The CDR3 is 16 amino acids. V was pared by 3 bases and J by 8 bases, with 20 bases between. This chain's CDR3 is CATSSLGIVVGDEQFF. The DNA of the CDR3 is TGTGCCACCAGCAGCTTAGGCATAGTGGTCGGCGATGAGCAGTTCTTC.

This clonotype was seen repeatedly, ten times or more. The V and J genes are TRBV11-2 and TRBJ2-5; tentative D call: TRBD2 (6 bases). The CDR3 is 12 residues long. The V end lost 4 bases, the J end lost 3 bases, and 6 bases lay between the germline ends. The germline V gene encodes CDR1 SGHAT and CDR2 FQNNGV. The CDR3 spells CASSWGEETQYF. For the CDR3, the DNA is TGTGCCAGCAGCTGGGGGGAAGAGACCCAGTACTTC.

The genes are TRBV7-2 and TRBJ2-3, with D tentatively TRBD1 (5 bases). V lost 2 bases and J 2 bases, leaving 11 bases between the germline ends. The CDR3 extends over 15 amino acids. Germline assignment: CDR1 SGHTA and CDR2 FQGNSA. CDR3 amino acids: CASSLNRRSTDTQYF. CDR3 coding DNA: TGTGCCAGCAGCTTAAACAGGAGATCCACAGATACGCAGTATTTT.

This clonotype came up a few times. This chain joins TRBV6-6 and TRBJ2-3; the D call may be TRBD1 or TRBD2 (5 bases each). Trimming took 1 base from V and 0 from J, leaving 17 bases between them. This CDR3 is 18 amino acids long. Germline values: CDR1 MNHNY, CDR2 SVGAGI (reference sequence). As DNA, the CDR3 is TGTGCCAGCAGTTACTGGGGGACCCCGGAATCTAGCACAGATACGCAGTATTTT. The encoded protein is CASSYWGTPESSTDTQYF.

The J gene is TRBJ1-3, the V gene TRBV27; a possible D gene is TRBD1 (6 bases). V was pared by 6 bases and J by 2 bases, with 17 bases between. Germline V CDR1 and CDR2: MNHEY, SMNVEV (reference sequence). The CDR3 sequence is 16 residues long. The CDR3 coding sequence is TGTGCCAGCAGCTTAGCATCAGGGGTGGCTGGAAACACCATATATTTT. This translates into CASSLASGVAGNTIYF.

This clonotype was seen many times. The rearrangement joins TRBV6-1 to TRBJ2-7; 7 positions agree with TRBD1. Trimming cost V 5 bases and J 6 bases; bases outside gene matches: 4. The CDR3 totals 12 residues. CDR1 and CDR2 (germline): MNHNS, SASEGT. CDR3 loop: CASSRQGAEQYF. The DNA for the CDR3 is TGTGCCAGCAGTCGACAGGGAGCCGAGCAGTACTTC.

This CDR3 is CASSRGWGQETQYF. The CDR3 DNA is TGTGCCAGCAGCCGAGGCTGGGGACAAGAGACCCAGTACTTC. The genes are TRBV14 and TRBJ2-5; D remains unclear. Germline V gene lookup returns CDR1 SGHDN and CDR2 FVKESK. The CDR3 sequence is 14 residues long. The V end lost 4 bases, the J end lost 2 bases, and 11 bases lay between the germline ends.

This clonotype was observed a handful of times. The rearrangement joins TRBV4-1 to TRBJ2-3; D tentatively fits TRBD1 or TRBD2 (5 bases each). Trimming cost V 3 bases and J 4 bases, with 20 bases left between them. The CDR3 runs 17 residues. The germline CDR1 and CDR2 sequences are MGHRA and YSYEKL. The CDR3 sequence is CASSQGRKGTFPDTQYF. The CDR3 DNA follows: TGCGCCAGCAGCCAGGGGCGAAAGGGGACGTTCCCAGATACGCAGTATTTT.

Only a few counts were recorded for this clonotype. The V call is TRBV4-2, the J call TRBJ1-1; D is perhaps TRBD1 (5 bases). V lost 9 bases, J lost 6 bases, and 14 bases lay in between. Germline assignment: CDR1 LGHNA and CDR2 YNFKEQ. The CDR3 is 12 residues long. This CDR3 is CASALGASEAFF. Written as DNA, the CDR3 is TGTGCCAGTGCTCTTGGGGCCTCTGAAGCTTTCTTT.

The chain links TRBV6-2 or TRBV6-3 to TRBJ2-3, with 7 bases matching TRBD2. Germline trimming cut 0 bases from V and 8 bases from J; bases unmatched to any gene: 8. Per germline, CDR1 MNHEY and CDR2 SVGEGT. This CDR3 region has 15 residues. CDR3 loop: CASSYSAGDLGTQYF. The CDR3 nucleotides are TGTGCCAGCAGTTACTCGGCGGGAGATCTAGGTACGCAGTATTTT.

This chain links TRBV28 with TRBJ1-6; the D gene is possibly TRBD1 (6 bases). The CDR3 runs 17 residues. V was cut by 1 base and J by 4 bases, with 14 bases left in between. CDR1 and CDR2 from the germline V gene are MDHEN and SYDVKM. In nucleotides, the CDR3 is TGTGCCAGCAGTTTATCCCAGGGGTTAGGTTATAATTCACCCCTCCACTTT. It encodes CASSLSQGLGYNSPLHF.

J is TRBJ1-6 and V is TRBV20-1, with D possibly being TRBD1 (6 bases). V lost 5 bases, J lost 10 bases, and 21 bases lay in between. From germline, CDR1 is DFQATT and CDR2 SNEGSKA (reference sequence). The CDR3 is 15 amino acids. The CDR3 nucleotides read TGCAGTGCTCCGCAACCGGGACACTCTAGATCACCCCTCCACTTT. Translating it yields CSAPQPGHSRSPLHF.

Only a few counts were recorded for this clonotype. The chain links TRBV3-1 to TRBJ2-7; D ambiguous. There are 13 residues in the CDR3. Germline CDR1 and CDR2: LGHDT and YNNKEL (reference sequence). V lost 2 bases and J 3 bases, leaving 8 bases between the germline ends. The DNA of the CDR3 is TGTGCCAGCAGCCAACTAGAAAGCTACGAGCAGTACTTC. This sequence encodes CASSQLESYEQYF.

In this sample, this clonotype turned up a few times. One end of the junction does not line up with germline, which may come from a read error. J is TRBJ2-3 and V is TRBV5-4, with D perhaps matching TRBD2 (5 bases). The CDR3 length is 11 residues. Looked up from germline, CDR1 is SGHNT and CDR2 is YYREEE (reference sequence). The CDR3 region is CASSSRLVIAF. The CDR3 coding sequence is TGTGCCAGCAGCTCCCGACTGGTTATAGCGTTT. Looking up the rest from reference TRBV5-4 and TRBJ2-3 gives the full variable domain: ETGVTQSPTHLIKTRGQQVTLRCSSQSGHNTVSWYQQALGQGPQFIFQYYREEENGRGNFPPRFSGLQFPNYSSELNVNALELDDSALYLCASSSRLVIAFGPGTRLTVL.

This clonotype was seen only a few times. At one of its ends the junction is not consistent with the germline gene, which may arise from a read error. This sequence joins TRBV6-1 and TRBJ1-5, with a possible D match to TRBD1 (5 bases). Germline V CDR1 and CDR2: MNHNS, SASEGT. The CDR3 covers 13 residues. The CDR3, as DNA: TGTGCCAGCAGTTCCCAGGGCAACCAGCCCCAGCATTTT. Protein sequence: CASSSQGNQPQHF.

The chain joins TRBV5-1 to TRBJ1-4; possibly TRBD1 for D (5 bases). The CDR3 is made up of 13 amino acids. V lost 4 bases to trimming and J lost 3 bases, with 7 bases between them. Germline assignment: CDR1 SGHRS and CDR2 YFSETQ. The CDR3 DNA reads as TGCGCCAGCAGCCCGGGGGCTAATGAAAAACTGTTTTTT. Protein: CASSPGANEKLFF.

Points on this clonotype: This clone may be a read error of a much larger clone one base away. The CDR3 spells CASSPNEISNQPQHF. The CDR3 DNA reads TGTGCCAGCAGCCCTAATGAAATTAGCAATCAGCCCCAGCATTTT. The chain couples TRBV28 to TRBJ1-5; no firm D call. The CDR3 length is 15 residues. Between the trimmed V and J ends, which lost 6 bases and 0 bases, there was a span of 12 bases. CDR1 MDHEN and CDR2 SYDVKM come from the germline V gene.

This chain uses TRBV10-2 with TRBJ2-2, with D perhaps given as TRBD1 or TRBD2 (5 bases each). CDR1 and CDR2 from the germline V gene are WSHSY and SAAADI. Trimming removed 8 bases from V and 4 bases from J, with 14 bases in between. This CDR3 has 14 residues. The CDR3 DNA follows: TGCGCCAGCGCCCGGGACCCTATCACCGGGGAGCTGTTTTTT. This codes for CASARDPITGELFF.

There are a few counts of this clonotype. V is TRBV14 and J is TRBJ2-1; 10 bases map to TRBD2. This CDR3 region has 17 residues. Losses at the gene ends were 1 base for V and 2 bases for J; bases not matched to a gene: 5. Germline assignment: CDR1 SGHDN and CDR2 FVKESK. As DNA, the CDR3 is TGTGCCAGCAGCCAAGTCCTAGCGGGAGATACCTACAATGAGCAGTTCTTC. It is translated as CASSQVLAGDTYNEQFF.

V gene TRBV2 combines with J gene TRBJ2-3; 13 positions agree with TRBD2. After removal of 5 bases from V and 6 bases from J, the junction contained 8 bases not matched to a gene. Per the germline V gene, CDR1 is SNHLY and CDR2 is FYNNEI. The CDR3 has 16 amino acids. CDR3 sequence reads: CASSSGTSGTQDTQYF. The DNA of the CDR3 is TGTGCCAGCAGTTCCGGGACTAGCGGGACTCAGGATACGCAGTATTTT.

This clonotype was seen a few times. The V and J genes are TRBV6-1 and TRBJ2-7, with D possibly being TRBD1 or TRBD2 (5 bases each). The CDR3 contains 14 residues. Trimming removed 6 bases at V and 3 bases at J, with 15 bases between. Germline loops: CDR1 MNHNS, CDR2 SASEGT. CDR3 region: CASRPGTIFYEQYF. DNA for the CDR3: TGTGCCAGCAGACCCGGGACCATCTTCTACGAGCAGTACTTC.

The V gene is TRBV25-1, the J gene TRBJ1-6; D unclear. CDR1 and CDR2 (germline): MGHDK, SYGVNS. Trimming shortened V by 4 bases and J by 7 bases, and 8 bases separated the two germline ends. This CDR3 has 13 amino acids. CDR3 DNA sequence: TGTGCCAGCAGTGTTTCACAGAATTCACCCCTCCACTTT. Amino acids: CASSVSQNSPLHF.

For this clonotype: A clone one base away is much larger, so this may be a read error. The V and J genes are TRBV4-1 and TRBJ2-1; D call uncertain. This CDR3 is built from 13 residues. Deletions cut 0 bases from V and 9 bases from J, with 9 bases between. The V gene's germline CDR1 is MGHRA and CDR2 YSYEKL. CDR3 region: CASSQEGCSEQFF. As DNA, the CDR3 is TGCGCCAGCAGCCAAGAAGGGTGTAGTGAGCAGTTCTTC.

The chain is built from TRBV4-3 and TRBJ2-5; D remains unclear. Germline V gene sequence: CDR1 LGHNA, CDR2 YSLEER. V lost 0 bases and J lost 4, with 12 bases in between. The CDR3 is 15 residues long. The CDR3 is CASSQERIGIETQYF. CDR3 nucleotide sequence: TGCGCCAGCAGCCAAGAAAGGATAGGCATAGAGACCCAGTACTTC.